This TCR beta chain was captured in a study of regulatory T cells in long-lasting Graves disease (dated by TCRdb to the early 2020s). Broadly, across the study: To count as having persistent Graves' disease, a patient had to have received antithyroid drug treatment for over 5 years with TSH receptor autoantibodies remaining persistently positive. On average, persistent Graves' disease patients in the clinical cohort had been on antithyroid drugs for around ten years. The study was registered as a clinical trial and conducted in China. Peripheral blood TCR sequencing and RNA sequencing compared persistent Graves' disease patients with newly diagnosed Graves' disease patients. A total of some 33 samples were covered by TCR sequencing, comprising around 13 persistent and 20 or so newly diagnosed Graves' disease patients.

This sample's time point label indicates: persistent/refractory GD, antithyroid drugs over 5 years with positive TRAb. For both TCR sequencing and RNA sequencing, RNA was extracted from PBMCs using TRIzol. The diagnosis of Graves' disease followed American Thyroid Association guidelines. Recruitment of patients was carried out at an endocrinology department in Xi'an, China. From each patient, 7.5 to 9.5 milliliters of peripheral blood was collected into an EDTA anticoagulant tube. Ficoll Paque Plus density gradient separation was used to isolate PBMCs, and no further T cell sorting was performed. An Agilent 2100 Bioanalyzer and agarose gel were used to check RNA quality, while a NanoDrop 2000 measured RNA concentration. Taken from the germline V gene, the CDR1 and CDR2 loops are MNHNS and SASEGT. From the cysteine up to the phenylalanine, the CDR3 has a length of 15 residues. Of the read, only the CDR3 DNA is kept; its 45 bases are in frame from base 1. The trim is 10 bases for V and 1 base for J, with a gap of 19 bases between the germline ends.

The receptor library was made with multiplex PCR. Reads for this sample came from an Illumina HiSeq 4000. iRepertoire HTBI primers and Arm-PCR amplification of CDR3 regions were used to construct TCR beta libraries. Before sequencing, the PCR products underwent gel purification. The published analysis was carried out like this. Across samples, approximately 68 TRBV and roughly 15 TRBJ segments were identified and used for gene usage analysis of CDR3 amino acid clonotypes. Filtered high-quality paired reads were merged into contigs using COPE and FqMerger. BLAST was used to align contigs to IMGT TRBV, TRBD and TRBJ reference genes, with CDR3 defined following IMGT. Any clonotype with a frequency above 0.1% was counted as a highly expanded clone. Shannon entropy served as the measure of repertoire diversity, while the Gini coefficient captured V-J evenness. Clonotypes shared by more than one individual were considered public. Starting from the raw public reads, TCRdb applied fastp trimming at Q25, assembled clones with MiXCR and retained in-frame beta chains. Every entry covers one CDR3 protein and lists the most common genes and DNA from its rows. TCRdb assigned the V and J calls; the authors' analysis was not used. Recorded for this sample are some 340,000 distinct CDR3 sequences; roughly 24% of them occurred a single time. The top ten clones comprise approximately 30% of the sample.

There are many counts of this clonotype. Its antigen is currently not known. One base away there is no much larger clone; base qualities are not given. Broad study findings and their caveats: Sequencing and analysis were restricted to the TCR beta chain. Because the primary lesion, thyroid tissue, could not be accessed, the study looked at peripheral blood alone. A larger number of public clonotypes was shared among persistent patients (approximately 3,000) than among newly diagnosed patients (roughly 980). Compared with newly diagnosed patients, persistent Graves' disease patients had lower TCR Shannon entropy and fewer highly expanded clones, which suggests clonal expansion. Persistent disease showed preferential use of TRBV28, TRBJ1-2 and TRBJ2-5, whereas newly diagnosed disease favored TRBV20-1 and TRBJ2-1. As a limitation, the authors acknowledged that the small sample size may reduce accuracy.

This TCR derives from a woman in her forties with Graves disease. Donor details come from another sample of the same person, matched by shared clones. Recombination connected TRBV6-1 to TRBJ2-5; TRBD2 might be the D gene, on 5 matching bases. The source material was peripheral blood mononuclear cells (PBMCs), sampled when the disease was refractory, from a patient treated with antithyroid drugs. Read as DNA, the sequence is TGTGCCACTTACGGGAAATACTACCTCCAAGAGACCCAGTACTTC. Translated, this is CATYGKYYLQETQYF.